These 4 T cell receptor beta chains share one sample of origin, sequenced in a study of T cell responses to AZD1222 COVID-19 vaccine. Clones were sequenced by immunoSEQ multiplex PCR, and TCRdb holds only the in-frame ones, with some missing. This sample yields some 200,000 clones, of which 70% to 90% are seen a single time; around 5.8% belongs to the top ten. The specimen was peripheral blood, collected on day 0 of AZD1222 vaccination. These receptors originate from an adult in good health.

The gene calls are TRBV19 and TRBJ2-3; a weak D match, TRBD1 (6 bases). V lost 3 bases and J 2 bases, leaving 15 bases between the germline ends. Germline CDR1 is LNHDA and CDR2 is SQIVND (reference sequence). The CDR3 contains 16 residues. The DNA for the CDR3 is TGTGCCAGTAGTATTTCCGGGACAAGTCACACAGATACGCAGTATTTT. Amino acids: CASSISGTSHTDTQYF.

V gene TRBV6-1 combines with J gene TRBJ1-4, with 9 bases identical to TRBD1. The germline V gene has CDR1 MNHNS and CDR2 SASEGT. The CDR3 spans 16 residues. The junction had 1 base not matched to a gene; V was cut back by 0 bases and J by 2 bases. CDR3: CASSEAQGATNEKLFF. Written as DNA, the CDR3 is TGTGCCAGCAGTGAAGCACAGGGGGCGACTAATGAAAAACTGTTTTTT.

This clone was recorded once. The chain links TRBV28 to TRBJ1-4, with TRBD1 matching over 7 bases. This CDR3 has 14 residues. The V segment lost 8 bases and the J segment 8 bases; nucleotides outside the gene matches: 11. Germline V gene lookup returns CDR1 MDHEN and CDR2 SYDVKM. The CDR3 nucleotides are TGTGCCAGCGCCGGACCCTACAGGGGCGAAAAACTGTTTTTT. Its protein product is CASAGPYRGEKLFF. The whole variable domain, filled in from reference TRBV28 and TRBJ1-4, reads DVKVTQSSRYLVKRTGEKVFLECVQDMDHENMFWYRQDPGLGLRLIYFSYDVKMKEKGDIPEGYSVSREKKERFSLILESASTNQTSMYLCASAGPYRGEKLFFGSGTQLSVL.

This chain uses TRBV28 with TRBJ1-6; possibly TRBD1 for D (6 bases). Germline values: CDR1 MDHEN, CDR2 SYDVKM. The V end was cut by 6 bases, the J end by 6 bases, with 15 bases between. The CDR3 contains 15 residues. CDR3 sequence reads: CASSQGGAGNSPLHF. The DNA of the CDR3 is TGTGCCAGCAGCCAAGGGGGGGCTGGTAATTCACCCCTCCACTTT. The complete variable domain, with remaining parts taken from reference TRBV28 and TRBJ1-6, reads DVKVTQSSRYLVKRTGEKVFLECVQDMDHENMFWYRQDPGLGLRLIYFSYDVKMKEKGDIPEGYSVSREKKERFSLILESASTNQTSMYLCASSQGGAGNSPLHFGNGTRLTVT.